This T cell receptor beta chain was identified in a study of cytomegalovirus exposure and HLA in healthy donors (dated by TCRdb to the late 2010s). As for the study more broadly: An earlier analysis of approximately 640 of the donors reported about 290 Gb of sequence data and around 110 million unique TCR beta sequences from about 180 million T cells. To predict cytomegalovirus infection status, the study combined high-throughput TCR immunosequencing, statistical association of individual TCRs with disease status, and machine learning. The number of typed donors differed by locus: 629-630 for A, B, C, DRB1 and DQB1; 500 to 550 for DQA1; 606 for DPA1; and 450 to 480 for DPB1. In a later analysis, previously published TCR beta repertoires from some 640 donors were re-analyzed and high-resolution HLA genotyping was added so that TCR occurrence patterns could be studied. Both class I and class II loci were covered by HLA typing, at four-digit resolution. Along with the approximately 600-subject first cohort, a separate validation cohort of more than 90 different subjects was used. Genome-wide SNP genotypes for about three fifths of the 666 donors were used in a later genetic analysis, which treated that subset as a discovery cohort. The T cell repertoires of under 750 subjects were profiled by immunosequencing and related to cytomegalovirus serostatus. In the later analysis, no new phenotypic data were used to find candidate immune exposures; instead, reliance was placed on TCR beta sequences and their occurrence across donors. Among some 410 genotyped donors of the cohort, an average of roughly 240,000 unique TCR beta nucleotide sequences were sequenced per donor, around 20% of them non-productive. Around 320 gigabases of sequencing data and approximately 80 million unique TCR sequences were included in an early release covering 550 to 800 HLA-typed donors. Of the roughly 420 genotyped donors, roughly 80% were placed in the genetic ancestry cluster associated with self-reported Caucasian donors. The aim of the study was to test whether cataloging public T cell receptors could identify signatures of past pathogen exposure. Donor age, sex, ethnicity and CMV serostatus were compiled alongside the repertoire data. An earlier analysis of several hundred of the donors applied high-throughput TCR beta sequencing to assess whether each TCR beta V gene segment acted as functional or pseudogenic. All discovery cohort repertoires had been generated using a single sequencing platform. Five DR-DQ haplotypes were handled as single units for association and clustering, since linkage in the cohort was strong. What the study reported, not specific to this receptor: A later genetic analysis associated a missense DCLRE1C variant with V-gene and J-gene trimming of TCR beta chains, and an independent cohort replicated the association. HLA typing was unavailable for some donors at each locus, so association tests used only the typed subset. In vitro tests confirmed that a few of the cytomegalovirus-associated TCR beta chains recognize cytomegalovirus antigens. A group of highly shared sequence variants was considered likely to be a technical artifact of the sequencing pipeline. A later analysis found that most CMV-associated TCR beta chains appeared HLA-restricted, with HLA associations seemingly driven largely by CMV exposure. In a later analysis, several top co-occurrence clusters were reported to appear linked to parvovirus B19, influenza, CMV and Epstein-Barr virus. Linkage disequilibrium might explain the correlated functional status among segregating V segments, but an unknown experimental factor could not be excluded. In both the original and validation cohorts, the classifier was reported to diagnose cytomegalovirus status with high specificity and sensitivity. A further reported finding was that TCR beta sequences accurately predicted the HLA-A and HLA-B alleles for most subjects in the first cohort. This cohort had only TCR beta chains sequenced, and the lack of alpha or paired-chain data limited which features could be detected. When HLA alleles, especially DR and DQ, strongly co-occurred, TCR associations were difficult to assign to individual alleles. Immune exposure information for the cohort was limited to CMV serostatus. The study listed 170 or so TCR beta chains as associated with cytomegalovirus. In an earlier analysis of over 550 of the donors, most TCR beta V segments were observed in productive rearrangements about 90% or about 30% of the time, broadly matching IMGT annotations. In a later analysis, HLA-associated TCR beta chains showed more clonal expansion and lower generation probabilities than non-associated chains that were equally common. According to the authors, the approach could potentially be generalized to other disease states and immunological phenotypes. According to a later analysis, TCR association rates differed among HLA loci, with DRB1 alleles showing the most associated TCRs and HLA-C alleles showing the fewest. While some public TCRs were present in many individuals, most TCR sequences turned up only very rarely across donors. The presence/absence analyses assumed that sequencing depth was roughly uniform across donors, and that assumption may not be true. A later genetic analysis reported fewer N-insertions in productive TCRs among donors in an Asian-associated ancestry cluster than the roughly 650-donor mean. In a later analysis, around 15,000 TCR beta sequences were associated with specific HLA alleles at a false discovery rate of 0.05. About 17 rarely observed V segments, including chromosome 9 orphons, were excluded from the earlier analysis of about 600 of the donors because counts were too low.

Preparation of the library involved the immunoSEQ multiplex PCR assay. For the multiplex PCR, a mixture combining 60 forward primers for TCR Vbeta segments and 13 reverse primers for TCR Jbeta segments was used. The CDR3 region of rearranged TCR beta genes was amplified from genomic DNA by a multiplex PCR assay. On the Illumina HiSeq System, the amplified TCR beta libraries were sequenced as 87-base-pair reads. Per the original workflow: A later analysis counted some 80 million unique TCR beta chains across the 500 to 850 repertoires, and about 10 million of these chains were shared by at least two donors. Raw reads were error-corrected and collapsed into unique sequences by a nearest-neighbor algorithm in which closely related sequences were merged to remove PCR and sequencing errors. V, D and J gene segments were assigned by aligning CDR3 sequences to IMGT reference sequences. For a sequence to be retained, a match of at least six nucleotides to both a V gene segment and a J gene segment was required. Rearrangements were called productive when the CDR3 lacked stop codons and stayed in frame with V and J; all others were non-productive. CDR3 was defined by IMGT convention, running from the second conserved V-encoded cysteine to the conserved J-encoded phenylalanine. The earlier analysis of approximately 500 of the donors excluded sequences that lacked an unambiguous match to a single V gene segment. In an earlier analysis of approximately 610 of the donors, V segments were called functional above 56.7% productive rearrangements and were called segregating when the between-donor standard deviation exceeded 5%. A statistical classification framework was developed to diagnose cytomegalovirus status using the catalog of TCR beta chain sequences. V and J gene assignment, in a later analysis, came from comparing TCR nucleotide sequences with IMGT/GENE-DB human TR gene sequences. A later analysis assigned CDR3 sequences and most-parsimonious VDJ recombination scenarios with the TCRdist pipeline. In a later analysis, each TCR beta chain was defined by its CDR3 amino acid sequence together with its V-gene family, and reads without a unique V-gene family were excluded. To address suspected cross-contamination and a sequencing artifact, a later analysis removed under 600 highly shared, low-generation-probability nucleotide sequences. For each public chain, a later analysis derived a clonal expansion index from normalized ranks of inferred template counts within each repertoire. In a later analysis, generation probabilities were computed using a VDJ recombination model fitted to out-of-frame rearrangements, and the results were checked against IGoR. In a later analysis, hypergeometric tests were used to score TCR-TCR, TCR-HLA and TCR-CMV co-occurrence, with a repertoire-size bias correction applied to TCR pairs. In a later analysis, false discovery rates were estimated by permuting HLA or CMV assignments 20 times. A later analysis grouped co-occurring TCRs with DBSCAN, adding TCRdist sequence similarity when clustering within HLA-allele-positive subsets. Co-occurrence clustering excluded repertoires with fewer than 30,000 or more than 120,000 public chains, plus five with anomalous nucleotide sharing. TCRdb provides this immuneACCESS table in a form limited to in-frame rearrangements. Some clones are lacking; in checked studies, under half of them reflect an unresolved V gene, and why the rest are absent is not known. The DNA was the basis for D and trimming; V, J and clone size are from that table. This sample is represented by about 140,000 clones; roughly 80% of them were singletons. More than 0.95% of the sample belongs to the ten largest clones.

This clone was observed a single time. Its antigen remains undetermined. The sample holds no much larger clone one base away, and base qualities are not on file. In total, 600 or so healthy bone marrow donors made up the cohort. All cohort members were sampled while nominally healthy, although unrecorded immune exposures were likely present. The donor tested CMV seronegative, placing the donor among the 350 or so seronegative members of the cohort. A peripheral blood sample was collected from each donor, and TCR beta sequencing was performed on peripheral blood mononuclear cells. Genomic DNA was extracted from the blood cell samples with the Qiagen DNeasy Blood Extraction Kit. The specimen sequenced was PBMCs. This TCR came from a young man in good health and CMV-seronegative.

The nucleotide sequence is TGTGCCAGCAGCTTAGCAGGGACAGGGGTTCACTACGAGCAGTACTTC. Protein translation: CASSLAGTGVHYEQYF. The V and J segments used are TRBV7-2 and TRBJ2-7, with 10 junctional bases fitting TRBD1. Unmatched junction bases come to 5, with V trimmed by 0 bases and J by 3 bases. Looking up the germline V gene yields CDR1 SGHTA and CDR2 FQGNSA. The CDR3 starts with the cysteine, ends with the phenylalanine, and has 16 residues. This entry keeps only the CDR3 DNA: 48 bases, framed from base 1.